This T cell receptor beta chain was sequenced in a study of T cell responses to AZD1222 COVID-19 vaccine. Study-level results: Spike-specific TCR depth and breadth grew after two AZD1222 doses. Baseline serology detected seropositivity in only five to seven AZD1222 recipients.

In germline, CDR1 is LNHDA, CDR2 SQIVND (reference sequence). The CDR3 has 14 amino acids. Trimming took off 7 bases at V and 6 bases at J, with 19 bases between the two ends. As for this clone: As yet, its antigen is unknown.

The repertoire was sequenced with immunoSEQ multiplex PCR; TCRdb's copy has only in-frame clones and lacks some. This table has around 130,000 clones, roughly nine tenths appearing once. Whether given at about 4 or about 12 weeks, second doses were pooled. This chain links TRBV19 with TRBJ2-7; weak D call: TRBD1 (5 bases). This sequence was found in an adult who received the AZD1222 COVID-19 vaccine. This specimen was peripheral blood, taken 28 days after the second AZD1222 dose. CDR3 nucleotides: TGTGCCAGTACGCCTTCCCCAGGGAATTCCGAGCAGTACTTC. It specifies CASTPSPGNSEQYF.